Below, 4 T cell receptor beta chains from the same sample are listed, as sequenced in a study of blood T cell repertoires in COVID-19. Repertoires were generated with immunoSEQ multiplex PCR, while TCRdb's copy carries only in-frame clones and drops some. Of around 130,000 clones listed, 75% to 90% were seen once; the top ten hold around 30%. Sequencing used peripheral blood. The receptors were sampled from a man between 70 and 80 years old with active or convalescent COVID-19.

The chain uses TRBV11-3 and TRBJ2-3; possibly TRBD2 for D (6 bases). Germline V lookup: CDR1 SGHNT, CDR2 YENEEA. Trimming left V 4 bases short and J 1 base short, with 15 bases between. There are 16 residues in the CDR3. CDR3 protein: CASSSARGIGTDTQYF. CDR3 nucleotides: TGTGCCAGCAGCTCCGCCCGCGGGATAGGCACAGATACGCAGTATTTT.

The rearrangement joins TRBV11-2 to TRBJ2-7; 9 bases align to TRBD1. The CDR3 covers 15 residues. CDR1 and CDR2 (germline): SGHAT, FQNNGV. Trimming cost V 1 base and J 2 bases; bases outside gene matches: 3. The CDR3 is CASSLAGQGAYEQYF. CDR3 nucleotide sequence: TGTGCCAGCAGCTTAGCGGGACAGGGTGCCTACGAGCAGTACTTC.

J is TRBJ2-5 and V is TRBV27, with 8 positions matching TRBD2. V trimming: 3 bases; J trimming: 0 bases; junction bases outside the gene matches: 6. The CDR3 is made up of 16 amino acids. The germline V gene encodes CDR1 MNHEY and CDR2 SMNVEV (reference sequence). The CDR3 region has the DNA TGTGCCAGCAGTTTTCTTACTAGCGGAAACCAAGAGACCCAGTACTTC. Translation gives CASSFLTSGNQETQYF.

J is TRBJ2-7 and V is TRBV6-6; 8 bases agree with TRBD1. J was trimmed by 8 bases and V by 4 bases; bases with no gene match: 7. Germline V lookup: CDR1 MNHNY, CDR2 SVGAGI (reference sequence). The CDR3 sequence is 13 residues long. CDR3 nucleotide sequence: TGTGCCAGCAGTTCCGGGACAGGTAGCAAGCAGTACTTC. This translates into CASSSGTGSKQYF.